This T cell receptor beta chain was identified in a study of blood T cell repertoires in COVID-19. Study context: COVID-19 samples from acute and convalescent phases originated in the United States, Italy and Spain. T cells, B-cell-depleted T cells, or PBMCs supplied cDNA or gDNA.

This clone has a single count. Original processing methods: The authors estimated nucleated cell counts from reference gene primer amplification. Sequenced by immunoSEQ multiplex PCR; TCRdb stores in-frame clones only, minus some. V and J calls and clone size are as listed in that table; D and trimming were resolved from the DNA. The table includes about 180,000 clones, about 80% detected once. The CDR3 runs to 14 residues. V dropped 4 bases and J dropped 9; count of bases not matched to a gene: 5. Germline V gene data show CDR1 as GTSNPN and CDR2 as SVGIG (reference sequence). This chain uses TRBV30 with TRBJ2-1, with 14 bases aligning to TRBD2. The sequence came from a man in his 70s with active or convalescent COVID-19. The sequenced sample was peripheral blood. DNA for the CDR3: TGTGCCTGGACCGGACTAGCGGGAGGAGGTGAGCAGTTCTTC. This translates into CAWTGLAGGGEQFF.